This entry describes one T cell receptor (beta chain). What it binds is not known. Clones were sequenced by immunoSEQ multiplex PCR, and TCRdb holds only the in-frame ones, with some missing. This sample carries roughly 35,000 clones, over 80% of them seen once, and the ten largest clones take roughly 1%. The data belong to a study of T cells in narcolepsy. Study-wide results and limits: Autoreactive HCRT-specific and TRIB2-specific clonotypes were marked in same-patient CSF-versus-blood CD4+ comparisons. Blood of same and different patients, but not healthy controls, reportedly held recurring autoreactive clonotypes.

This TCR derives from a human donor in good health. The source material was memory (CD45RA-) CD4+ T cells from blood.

This chain's CDR3 is CASRPQGANTGELFF. The CDR3 DNA is TGTGCCAGTAGACCACAGGGGGCGAACACCGGGGAGCTGTTTTTT. This chain uses TRBV19 with TRBJ2-2, with TRBD1 identical over 8 bases. V shed 6 bases, J shed 0 bases, and the junction held 3 bases outside the gene matches. Germline lookup yields CDR1 LNHDA and CDR2 SQIVND (reference sequence). CDR3 length: 15 residues.